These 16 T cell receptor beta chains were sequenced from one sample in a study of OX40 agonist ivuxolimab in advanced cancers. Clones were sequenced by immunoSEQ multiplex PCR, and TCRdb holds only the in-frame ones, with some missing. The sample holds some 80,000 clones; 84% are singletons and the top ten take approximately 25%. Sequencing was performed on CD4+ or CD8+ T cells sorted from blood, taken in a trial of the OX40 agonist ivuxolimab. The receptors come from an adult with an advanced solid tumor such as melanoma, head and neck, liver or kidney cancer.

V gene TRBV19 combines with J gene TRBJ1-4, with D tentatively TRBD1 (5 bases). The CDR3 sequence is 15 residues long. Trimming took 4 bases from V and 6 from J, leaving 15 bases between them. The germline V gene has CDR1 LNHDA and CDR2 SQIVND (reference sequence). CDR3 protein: CASSTTVTNHEKLFF. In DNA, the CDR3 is TGTGCCAGTAGTACGACAGTCACTAACCATGAAAAACTGTTTTTT.

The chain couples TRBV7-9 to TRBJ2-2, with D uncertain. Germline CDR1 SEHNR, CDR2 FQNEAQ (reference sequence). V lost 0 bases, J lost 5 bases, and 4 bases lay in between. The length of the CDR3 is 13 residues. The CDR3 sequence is CASSLAGTGELFF. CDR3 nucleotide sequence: TGTGCCAGCAGCTTAGCAGGGACCGGGGAGCTGTTTTTT.

The CDR3, as DNA: TGTGCCAGCAGAGGACGTCTGGGTGTTGAAACCCTCCACTTT. Encoded protein: CASRGRLGVETLHF. This chain connects TRBV6-5 to TRBJ1-6; no reliable D call. The CDR3 totals 14 residues. CDR1 MNHEY and CDR2 SVGAGI come from the germline V gene. The ends were cut back, 6 bases at V and 14 bases at J, with 20 bases in the middle.

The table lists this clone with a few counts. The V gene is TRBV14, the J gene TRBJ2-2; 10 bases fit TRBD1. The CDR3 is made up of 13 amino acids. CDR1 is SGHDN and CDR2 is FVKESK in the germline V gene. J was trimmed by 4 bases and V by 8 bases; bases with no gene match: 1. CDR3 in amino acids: CASRDRGTGELFF. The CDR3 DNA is TGTGCCAGCCGGGACAGGGGCACCGGGGAGCTGTTTTTT.

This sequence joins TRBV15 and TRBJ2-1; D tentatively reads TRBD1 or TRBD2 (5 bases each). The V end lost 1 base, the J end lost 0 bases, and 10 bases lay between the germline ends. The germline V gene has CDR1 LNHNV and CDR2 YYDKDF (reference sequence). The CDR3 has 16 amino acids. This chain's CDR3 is CATSRAGTSSYNEQFF. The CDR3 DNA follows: TGTGCCACCAGCAGAGCTGGGACGAGCTCCTACAATGAGCAGTTCTTC.

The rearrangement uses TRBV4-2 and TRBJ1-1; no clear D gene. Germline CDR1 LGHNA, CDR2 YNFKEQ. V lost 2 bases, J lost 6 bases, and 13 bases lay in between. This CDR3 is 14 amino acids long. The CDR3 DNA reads TGTGCCAGCAGCCAATCGGACGGACCACCTGAAGCTTTCTTT. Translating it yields CASSQSDGPPEAFF.

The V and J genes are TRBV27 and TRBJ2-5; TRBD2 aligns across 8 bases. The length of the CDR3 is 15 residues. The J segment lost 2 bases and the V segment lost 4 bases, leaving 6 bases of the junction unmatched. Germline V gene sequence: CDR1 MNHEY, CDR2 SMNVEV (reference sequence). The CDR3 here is CASSSSGTSQETQYF. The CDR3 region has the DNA TGTGCCAGCAGTTCCTCCGGGACTAGTCAAGAGACCCAGTACTTC.

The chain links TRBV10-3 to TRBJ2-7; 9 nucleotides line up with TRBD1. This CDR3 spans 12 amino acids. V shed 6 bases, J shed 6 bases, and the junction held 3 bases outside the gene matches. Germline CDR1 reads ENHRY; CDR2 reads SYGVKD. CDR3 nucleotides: TGTGCCATCAGGGGACAGGGCACCGAGCAGTACTTC. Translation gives CAIRGQGTEQYF.

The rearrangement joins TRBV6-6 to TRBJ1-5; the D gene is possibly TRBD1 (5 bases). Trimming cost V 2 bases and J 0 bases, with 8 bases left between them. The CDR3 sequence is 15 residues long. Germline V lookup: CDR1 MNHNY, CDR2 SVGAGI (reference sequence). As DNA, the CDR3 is TGTGCCAGCAGTTACGAGGGGACTAGCAATCAGCCCCAGCATTTT. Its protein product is CASSYEGTSNQPQHF.

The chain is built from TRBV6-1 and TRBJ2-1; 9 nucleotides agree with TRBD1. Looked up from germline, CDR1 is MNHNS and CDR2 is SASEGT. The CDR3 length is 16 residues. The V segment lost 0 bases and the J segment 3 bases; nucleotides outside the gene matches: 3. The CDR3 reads CASSEARTGVYNEQFF. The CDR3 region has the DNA TGTGCCAGCAGTGAAGCGCGGACAGGGGTCTACAATGAGCAGTTCTTC.

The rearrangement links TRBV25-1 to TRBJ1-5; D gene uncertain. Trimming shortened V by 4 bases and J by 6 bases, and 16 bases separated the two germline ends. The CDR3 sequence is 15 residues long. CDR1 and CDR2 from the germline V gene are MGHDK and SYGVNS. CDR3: CASSAHHQIGQPQHF. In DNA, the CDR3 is TGTGCCAGCAGTGCCCATCACCAAATAGGTCAGCCCCAGCATTTT.

The CDR3 sequence: CASSFDASDTQYF. The CDR3 DNA follows: TGTGCCAGCAGCTTTGACGCCTCAGATACGCAGTATTTT. This chain connects TRBV5-8 to TRBJ2-3, with D hard to call. Trimming cost V 2 bases and J 4 bases, with 8 bases left between them. The CDR3 runs to 13 residues. Germline loops: CDR1 SGHTS, CDR2 YDEGEE.

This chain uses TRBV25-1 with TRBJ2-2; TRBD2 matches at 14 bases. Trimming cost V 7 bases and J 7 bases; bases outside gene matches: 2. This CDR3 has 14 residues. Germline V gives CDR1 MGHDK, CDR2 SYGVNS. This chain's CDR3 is CASKGLAGVGELFF. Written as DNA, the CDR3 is TGTGCCAGCAAGGGACTAGCGGGAGTCGGGGAGCTGTTTTTT.

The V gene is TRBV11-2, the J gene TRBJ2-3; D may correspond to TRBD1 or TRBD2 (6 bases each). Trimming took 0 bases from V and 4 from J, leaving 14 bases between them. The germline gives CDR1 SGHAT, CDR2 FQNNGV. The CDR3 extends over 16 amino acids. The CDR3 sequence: CASSLDPGATSDTQYF. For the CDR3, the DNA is TGTGCCAGCAGCTTAGATCCGGGGGCCACCTCAGATACGCAGTATTTT.

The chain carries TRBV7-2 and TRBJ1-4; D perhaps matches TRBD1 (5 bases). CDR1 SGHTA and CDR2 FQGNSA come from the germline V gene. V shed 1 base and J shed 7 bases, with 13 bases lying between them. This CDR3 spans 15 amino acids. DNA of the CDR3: TGTGCCAGCAGCTTAGGGGCCAGGGCGGGTGAAAAACTGTTTTTT. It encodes CASSLGARAGEKLFF.

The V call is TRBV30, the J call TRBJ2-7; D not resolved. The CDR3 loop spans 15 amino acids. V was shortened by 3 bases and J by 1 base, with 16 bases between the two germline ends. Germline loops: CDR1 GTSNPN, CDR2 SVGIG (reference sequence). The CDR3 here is CAWSSGRTTSYEQYF. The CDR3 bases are TGTGCCTGGAGCTCCGGCAGGACGACATCCTACGAGCAGTACTTC.